These T cell receptor beta chains were read from a single sample in a study of T cells after yellow fever vaccination. Via MiXCR, TCRdb re-called the 5' RACE reads, giving one row per CDR3 protein. The repertoire consists of about 350,000 distinct CDR3 sequences, with roughly 11% occurring once and the leading ten covering around 19%. This material consisted of PBMCs, taken on the day of the first yellow fever vaccination. The receptors stem from a man in his late teens or twenties who received the YFV17D yellow fever vaccine. CDR3s include the opening cysteine and the closing phenylalanine or tryptophan.

V,J,length,CDR3
TRBV5-1,TRBJ2-5,16,CASSLTPGPNQETQYF
TRBV7-9,TRBJ1-5,15,CASSLTGRVNQPQHF
TRBV2,TRBJ1-6,14,CASSTDRGRSPLHF
TRBV6-1,TRBJ2-7,15,CASSPQRGDGYEQYF
TRBV6-1,TRBJ2-3,14,CASSGTHSTDTQYF
TRBV30,TRBJ2-5,13,CAWSAGIPKTQYF
TRBV6-1,TRBJ1-1,14,CASSLPGGDSEAFF
TRBV7-3,TRBJ2-1,14,CASRRGRSYNEQFF
TRBV4-3,TRBJ1-1,14,CASSPLDWSTEAFF
TRBV29-1,TRBJ1-2,14,CSVGRTGTSLSYTF
TRBV5-1,TRBJ2-4,15,CASSPSLAGQNIQYF
TRBV4-1,TRBJ1-2,14,CASKARTGNYGYTF
TRBV10-3,TRBJ2-1,13,CAVSGGARNEQFF
TRBV12-3/TRBV12-4,TRBJ2-1,12,CASSRDYNEQFF
TRBV12-3/TRBV12-4,TRBJ1-3,15,CASSILRGLGNTIYF
TRBV29-1,TRBJ2-1,18,CSVEEFQPGPGKEREQFF
TRBV7-6,TRBJ2-1,17,CASSLDPAGVSYNEQFF
TRBV6-1,TRBJ2-4,16,CASSPSSGGAKNIQYF
TRBV7-9,TRBJ1-5,15,CASSRTQTPNQPQHF
TRBV3-1,TRBJ2-3,15,CASSPGAIGSDTQYF
TRBV28,TRBJ2-5,13,CASSLRGVGTQYF
TRBV7-9,TRBJ1-2,13,CASSLERLYGYTF
TRBV6-5,TRBJ2-7,12,CASSYAGSEQYF
TRBV7-9,TRBJ2-3,16,CASSLVEGGSTDTQYF
TRBV12-3/TRBV12-4,TRBJ2-3,16,CASSLRLRTSTDTQYF
TRBV27,TRBJ2-3,14,CASSLLSLEDTQYF
TRBV4-1,TRBJ1-1,16,CASSQGEGDMNTEAFF
TRBV12-3/TRBV12-4,TRBJ2-1,15,CASSFIQGSYNEQFF
TRBV10-3,TRBJ2-1,14,CAIAGTGSYNEQFF
TRBV7-9,TRBJ1-1,13,CASSSTGSILAFF
TRBV7-6,TRBJ1-1,14,CASSPGTLNTEAFF
TRBV12-3/TRBV12-4,TRBJ2-2,13,CASSSTGSGELFF